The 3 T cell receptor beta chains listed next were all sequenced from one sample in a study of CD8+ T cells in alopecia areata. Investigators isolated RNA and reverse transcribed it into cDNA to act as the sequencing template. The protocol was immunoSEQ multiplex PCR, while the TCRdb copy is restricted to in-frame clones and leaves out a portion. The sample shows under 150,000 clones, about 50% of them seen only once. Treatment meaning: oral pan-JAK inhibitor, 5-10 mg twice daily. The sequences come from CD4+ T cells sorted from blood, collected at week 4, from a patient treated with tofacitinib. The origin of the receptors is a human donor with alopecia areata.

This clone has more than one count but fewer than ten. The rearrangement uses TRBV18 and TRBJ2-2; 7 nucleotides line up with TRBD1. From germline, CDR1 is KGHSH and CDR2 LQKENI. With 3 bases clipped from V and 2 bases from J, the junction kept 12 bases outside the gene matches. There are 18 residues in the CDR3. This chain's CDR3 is CASSPWTGTAANTGELFF. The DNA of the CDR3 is TGTGCCAGCTCACCTTGGACCGGGACAGCAGCAAACACCGGGGAGCTGTTTTTT.

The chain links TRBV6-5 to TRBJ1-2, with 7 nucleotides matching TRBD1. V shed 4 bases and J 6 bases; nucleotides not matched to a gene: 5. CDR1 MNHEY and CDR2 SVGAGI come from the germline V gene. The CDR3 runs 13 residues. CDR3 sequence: CASSLTGRDGYTF. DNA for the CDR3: TGTGCCAGCAGTTTGACAGGGAGGGATGGCTACACCTTC.

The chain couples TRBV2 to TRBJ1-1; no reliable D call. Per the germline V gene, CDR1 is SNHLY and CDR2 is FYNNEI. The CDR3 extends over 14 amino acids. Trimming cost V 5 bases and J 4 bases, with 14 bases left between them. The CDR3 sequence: CASSRYQESTEAFF. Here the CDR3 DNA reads TGTGCCAGCAGTAGATATCAGGAAAGCACTGAAGCTTTCTTT.